This T cell receptor beta chain was found in a study of cytomegalovirus exposure and HLA in healthy donors. Study-level background: Caucasian-associated ancestry cluster membership applied to around 80% of some 400 genotyped donors.

Findings and caveats of the study: Previously analyzed data showed that most TCR beta V segments were productive at a frequency of about 87% or about 30%. Rarity characterized most TCR sequences, yet some public TCRs appeared in many donors. The study put under 200 TCR beta chains on its list as cytomegalovirus-associated.

For this clone: Its specificity is not known.

PCR was performed using 60 Vbeta and 13 Jbeta primers. Here immunoSEQ multiplex PCR was the method, and the copy in TCRdb shows in-frame clones only, minus some. The data contain around 130,000 clones, about 8.5% of them singletons. The sample comprised PBMCs. The TCR originated in a man aged 35-49 years in good health and CMV-seronegative.

CDR3 DNA sequence: TGCGCCAGCAGCTCCCGGGACTTCCCCCCCTACGAGCAGTACTTC. Residues: CASSSRDFPPYEQYF. The chain carries TRBV4-1 and TRBJ2-7; D possibly corresponds to TRBD2 (6 bases). Germline CDR1 reads MGHRA; CDR2 reads YSYEKL. The V gene lost 5 bases and the J gene lost 2 bases, with 16 bases spanning the gap. The length of the CDR3 is 15 residues.